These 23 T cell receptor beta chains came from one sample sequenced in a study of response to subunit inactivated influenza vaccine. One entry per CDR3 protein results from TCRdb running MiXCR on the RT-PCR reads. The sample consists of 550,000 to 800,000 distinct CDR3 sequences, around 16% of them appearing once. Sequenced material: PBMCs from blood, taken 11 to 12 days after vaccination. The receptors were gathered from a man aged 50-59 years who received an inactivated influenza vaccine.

The CDR3 here is CAWSVRDRQPQHF. CDR3 in DNA: TGTGCCTGGAGTGTCAGGGATCGACAGCCCCAGCATTTT. The V call is TRBV30, the J call TRBJ1-5; tentatively, D is TRBD1 (5 bases). The V gene's germline CDR1 is GTSNPN and CDR2 SVGIG (reference sequence). This CDR3 comprises 13 residues. The V and J ends lost 0 bases and 7 bases respectively, with 10 bases between them.

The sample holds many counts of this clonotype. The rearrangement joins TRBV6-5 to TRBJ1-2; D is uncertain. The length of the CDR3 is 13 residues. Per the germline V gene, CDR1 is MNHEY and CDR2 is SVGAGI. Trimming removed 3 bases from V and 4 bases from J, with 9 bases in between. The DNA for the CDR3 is TGTGCCAGCAGTTATGACGGTACCTATGGCTACACCTTC. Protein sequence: CASSYDGTYGYTF.

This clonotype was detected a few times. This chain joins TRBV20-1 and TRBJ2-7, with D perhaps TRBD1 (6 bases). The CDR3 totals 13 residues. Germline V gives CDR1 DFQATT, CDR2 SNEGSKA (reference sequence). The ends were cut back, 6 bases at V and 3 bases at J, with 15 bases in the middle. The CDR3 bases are TGCAGTGCCTTAACCGGGACAAACTACGAGCAGTACTTC. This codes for CSALTGTNYEQYF.

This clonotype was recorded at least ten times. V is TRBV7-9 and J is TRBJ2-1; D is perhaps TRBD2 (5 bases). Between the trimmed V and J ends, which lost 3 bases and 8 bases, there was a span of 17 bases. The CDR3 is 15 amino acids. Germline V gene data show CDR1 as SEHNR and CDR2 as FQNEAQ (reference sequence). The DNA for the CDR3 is TGTGCCAGCAGCTTTGGCAGCGGCAGAGTCGATGAGCAGTTCTTC. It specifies CASSFGSGRVDEQFF. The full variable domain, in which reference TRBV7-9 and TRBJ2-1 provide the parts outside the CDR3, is DTGVSQNPRHKITKRGQNVTFRCDPISEHNRLYWYRQTLGQGPEFLTYFQNEAQLEKSRLLSDRFSAERPKGSFSTLEIQRTEQGDSAMYLCASSFGSGRVDEQFFGPGTRLTVL.

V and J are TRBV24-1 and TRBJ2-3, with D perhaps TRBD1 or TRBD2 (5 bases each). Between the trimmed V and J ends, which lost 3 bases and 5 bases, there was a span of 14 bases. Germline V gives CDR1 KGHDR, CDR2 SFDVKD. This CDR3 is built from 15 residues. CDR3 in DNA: TGTGCCACCAGTGATCCCGGGACCGTTCAAGATACGCAGTATTTT. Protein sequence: CATSDPGTVQDTQYF.

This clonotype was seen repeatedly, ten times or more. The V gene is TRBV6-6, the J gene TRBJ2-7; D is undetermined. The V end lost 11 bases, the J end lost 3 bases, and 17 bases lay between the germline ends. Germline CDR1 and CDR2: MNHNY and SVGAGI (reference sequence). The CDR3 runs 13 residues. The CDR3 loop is CAGMGVTLYEQYF. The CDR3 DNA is TGTGCCGGAATGGGTGTTACCCTCTACGAGCAGTACTTC.

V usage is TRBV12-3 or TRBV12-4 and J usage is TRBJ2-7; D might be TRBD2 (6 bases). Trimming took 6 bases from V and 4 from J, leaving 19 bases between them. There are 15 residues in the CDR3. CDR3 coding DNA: TGTGCCAGCAGAACCTTGGGGGGAGGAAGTTACGAGCAGTACTTC. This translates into CASRTLGGGSYEQYF.

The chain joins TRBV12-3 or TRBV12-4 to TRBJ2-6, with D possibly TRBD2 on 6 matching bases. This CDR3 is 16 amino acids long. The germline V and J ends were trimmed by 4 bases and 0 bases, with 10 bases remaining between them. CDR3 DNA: TGTGCCAGCAGTTGGAGGGCGAGCTCTGGGGCCAACGTCCTGACTTTC. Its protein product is CASSWRASSGANVLTF.

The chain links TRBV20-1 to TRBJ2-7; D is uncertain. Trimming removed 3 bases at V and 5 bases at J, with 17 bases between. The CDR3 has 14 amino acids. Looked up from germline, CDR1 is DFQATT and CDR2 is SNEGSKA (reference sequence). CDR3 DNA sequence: TGCAGTGCTAGCCAAGTATTGGGGTTTCACGAGCAGTACTTC. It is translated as CSASQVLGFHEQYF.

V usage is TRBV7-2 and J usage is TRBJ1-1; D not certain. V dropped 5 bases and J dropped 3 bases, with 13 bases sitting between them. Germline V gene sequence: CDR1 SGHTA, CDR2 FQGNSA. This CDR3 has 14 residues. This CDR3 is CASSPRPRDTEAFF. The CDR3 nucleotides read TGTGCCAGCAGCCCCCGTCCCCGGGACACTGAAGCTTTCTTT.

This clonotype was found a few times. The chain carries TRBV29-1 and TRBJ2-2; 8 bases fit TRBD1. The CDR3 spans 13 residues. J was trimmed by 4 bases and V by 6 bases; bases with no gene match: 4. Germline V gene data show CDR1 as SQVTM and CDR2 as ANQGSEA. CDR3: CSVTGVGTGELFF. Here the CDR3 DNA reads TGCAGCGTGACAGGGGTTGGCACCGGGGAGCTGTTTTTT.

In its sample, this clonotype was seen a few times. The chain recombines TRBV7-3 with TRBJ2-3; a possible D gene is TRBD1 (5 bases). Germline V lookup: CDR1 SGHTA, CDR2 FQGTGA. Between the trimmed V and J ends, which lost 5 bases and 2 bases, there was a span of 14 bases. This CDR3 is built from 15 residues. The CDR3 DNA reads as TGTGCCAGCAGCGCCACAGGAACTTTCACAGATACGCAGTATTTT. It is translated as CASSATGTFTDTQYF.

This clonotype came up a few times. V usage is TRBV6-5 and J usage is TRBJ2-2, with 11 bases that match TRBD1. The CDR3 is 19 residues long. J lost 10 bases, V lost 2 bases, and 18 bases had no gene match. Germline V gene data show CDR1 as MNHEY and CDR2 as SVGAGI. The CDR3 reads CASSYRRDRGTYGSVELFF. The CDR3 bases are TGTGCCAGCAGTTACCGTCGGGACAGGGGGACATACGGATCGGTGGAGCTGTTTTTT.

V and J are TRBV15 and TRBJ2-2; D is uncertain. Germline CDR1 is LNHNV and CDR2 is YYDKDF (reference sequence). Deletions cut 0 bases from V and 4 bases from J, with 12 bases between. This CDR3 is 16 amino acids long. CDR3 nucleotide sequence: TGTGCCACCAGCAGAGATGCCCGGTGGGGCACCGGGGAGCTGTTTTTT. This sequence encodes CATSRDARWGTGELFF.

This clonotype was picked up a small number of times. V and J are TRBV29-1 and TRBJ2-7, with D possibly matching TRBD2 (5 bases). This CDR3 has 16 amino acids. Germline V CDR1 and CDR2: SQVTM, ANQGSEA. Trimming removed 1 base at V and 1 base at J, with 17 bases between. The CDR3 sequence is CSVEVLGIRSSYEQYF. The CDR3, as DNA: TGCAGCGTTGAAGTTCTCGGGATCCGGTCTTCCTACGAGCAGTACTTC.

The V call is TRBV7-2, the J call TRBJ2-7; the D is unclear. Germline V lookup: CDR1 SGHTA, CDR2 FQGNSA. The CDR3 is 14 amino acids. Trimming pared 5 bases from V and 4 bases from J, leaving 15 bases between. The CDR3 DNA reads TGTGCCAGCAGCCAAGGGATCAGAAGGTACGAGCAGTACTTC. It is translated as CASSQGIRRYEQYF. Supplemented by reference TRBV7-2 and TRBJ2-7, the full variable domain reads GAGVSQSPSNKVTEKGKDVELRCDPISGHTALYWYRQSLGQGLEFLIYFQGNSAPDKSGLPSDRFSAERTGGSVSTLTIQRTQQEDSAVYLCASSQGIRRYEQYFGPGTRLTVT.

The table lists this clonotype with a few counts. The CDR3 DNA reads as TGTGCCAGCAGTTTACACGGTCGGGACACTGAAGCTTTCTTT. Encoded protein: CASSLHGRDTEAFF. The chain employs TRBV12-3 or TRBV12-4 and TRBJ1-1, with unresolved D. V was cut by 2 bases and J by 3 bases, with 10 bases left in between. This CDR3 has 14 amino acids.

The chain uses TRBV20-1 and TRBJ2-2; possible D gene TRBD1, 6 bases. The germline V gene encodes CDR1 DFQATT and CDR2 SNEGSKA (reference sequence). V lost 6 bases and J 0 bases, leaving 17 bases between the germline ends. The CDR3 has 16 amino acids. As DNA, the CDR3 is TGCAGTGCGAGGTCGCCAGGGGCCTCGAACACCGGGGAGCTGTTTTTT. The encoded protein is CSARSPGASNTGELFF.

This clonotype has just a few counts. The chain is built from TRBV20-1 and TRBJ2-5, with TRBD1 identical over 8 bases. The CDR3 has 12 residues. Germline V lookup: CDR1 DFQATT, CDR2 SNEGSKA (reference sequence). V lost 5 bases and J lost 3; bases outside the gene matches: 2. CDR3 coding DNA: TGCAGTGCTTACAGGGGGGAAGAGACCCAGTACTTC. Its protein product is CSAYRGEETQYF.

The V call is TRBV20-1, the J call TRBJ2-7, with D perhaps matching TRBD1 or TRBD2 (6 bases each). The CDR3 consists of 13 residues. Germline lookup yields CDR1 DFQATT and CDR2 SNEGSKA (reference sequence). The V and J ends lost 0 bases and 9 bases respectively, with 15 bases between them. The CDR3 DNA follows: TGCAGTGCTAGAGATCGACTAGGGGGTGGGCAGTACTTC. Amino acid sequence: CSARDRLGGGQYF.

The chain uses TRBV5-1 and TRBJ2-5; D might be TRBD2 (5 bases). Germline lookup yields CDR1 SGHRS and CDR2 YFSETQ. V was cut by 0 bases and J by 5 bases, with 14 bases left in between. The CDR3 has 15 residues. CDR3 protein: CASSLDQLALETQYF. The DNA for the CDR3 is TGCGCCAGCAGCTTGGACCAATTAGCGTTGGAGACCCAGTACTTC.

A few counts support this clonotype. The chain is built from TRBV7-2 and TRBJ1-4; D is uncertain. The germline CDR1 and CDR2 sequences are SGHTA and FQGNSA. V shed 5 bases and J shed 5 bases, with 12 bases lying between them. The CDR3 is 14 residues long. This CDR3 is CASSRGWRNEKLFF. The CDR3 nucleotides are TGTGCCAGCAGCCGGGGTTGGAGAAATGAAAAACTGTTTTTT.

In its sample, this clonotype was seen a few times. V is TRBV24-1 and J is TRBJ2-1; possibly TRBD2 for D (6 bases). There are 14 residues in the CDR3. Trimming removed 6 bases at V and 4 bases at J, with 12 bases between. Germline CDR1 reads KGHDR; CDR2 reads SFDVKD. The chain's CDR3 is CATSPGEGYNEQFF. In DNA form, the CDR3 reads TGTGCCACCAGTCCGGGAGAAGGGTACAATGAGCAGTTCTTC.